What follows are 15 T cell receptor beta chains derived from one specimen sequenced in a study of blood T cell repertoires in COVID-19. This table comes from immunoSEQ multiplex PCR, and its TCRdb copy is limited to in-frame clones, with some not included. The sample includes around 29,000 clones, 77% of them seen just once. The source material was peripheral blood. The receptor source for this set is a woman between 65 and 79 years old with active or convalescent COVID-19.

The V gene is TRBV4-3, the J gene TRBJ2-6; D unresolved. Trimming took 3 bases from V and 4 from J, leaving 13 bases between them. Germline loops: CDR1 LGHNA, CDR2 YSLEER. This CDR3 region has 16 residues. DNA for the CDR3: TGCGCCAGCAGCCATCTTAGCCCCGGGGGGGCCAACGTCCTGACTTTC. Translating gives CASSHLSPGGANVLTF.

The chain is built from TRBV29-1 and TRBJ1-5; D gene ambiguous. Per germline, CDR1 SQVTM and CDR2 ANQGSEA. This CDR3 is 16 amino acids long. Trimming cost V 0 bases and J 5 bases, with 17 bases left between them. DNA for the CDR3: TGCAGCGTTGAAGATCTCCAGGCTACCAGGCATCAGCCCCAGCATTTT. Protein product: CSVEDLQATRHQPQHF. The full variable domain, completed using reference TRBV29-1 and TRBJ1-5, is SAVISQKPSRDICQRGTSLTIQCQVDSQVTMMFWYRQQPGQSLTLIATANQGSEATYESGFVIDKFPISRPNLTFSTLTVSNMSPEDSSIYLCSVEDLQATRHQPQHFGDGTRLSIL.

The chain recombines TRBV19 with TRBJ1-2; no firm D call. Looked up from germline, CDR1 is LNHDA and CDR2 is SQIVND (reference sequence). The CDR3 has 15 amino acids. Trimming took 7 bases from V and 5 from J, leaving 20 bases between them. The DNA of the CDR3 is TGTGCCAGTAAATCTATAGAGGCCAGAGAATATGGCTACACCTTC. This encodes CASKSIEAREYGYTF.

This clone has more than one count but fewer than ten. The genes are TRBV28 and TRBJ1-6, with a weak D call TRBD1 (5 bases). This CDR3 region has 16 residues. Germline V lookup: CDR1 MDHEN, CDR2 SYDVKM. V gave up 3 bases and J gave up 5 bases, with 14 bases separating them. CDR3 nucleotides: TGTGCCAGCAGTTTCCGGACGCCAGGGAATAATTCACCCCTCCACTTT. This translates into CASSFRTPGNNSPLHF.

This clone was seen only once. V is TRBV5-4 and J is TRBJ1-1; no definite D call. V lost 4 bases, J lost 4 bases, and 8 bases lay in between. Germline V gene data show CDR1 as SGHNT and CDR2 as YYREEE (reference sequence). The CDR3 sequence is 12 residues long. CDR3 in amino acids: CASSSTGTEAFF. The CDR3 DNA sequence: TGTGCCAGCAGCAGCACGGGCACTGAAGCTTTCTTT.

The chain combines TRBV5-1 with TRBJ2-2; 12 bases match TRBD1. The germline V gene has CDR1 SGHRS and CDR2 YFSETQ. J lost 5 bases, V lost 3 bases, and 2 bases had no gene match. This CDR3 region has 15 residues. CDR3 sequence: CASSWDRGPTGELFF. The CDR3 region has the DNA TGCGCCAGCAGCTGGGACAGGGGGCCAACCGGGGAGCTGTTTTTT.

This chain connects TRBV21-1 to TRBJ2-7; TRBD1, the D gene given by the table, was not confirmed from the DNA. TRBV21-1 is a recognized pseudogene. CDR3 length: 15 amino acids. This chain's CDR3 is CASSKGRGQGYEQYF. CDR3 nucleotides: TGTGCCAGCAGCAAAGGGAGGGGACAGGGCTACGAGCAGTACTTC.

The chain couples TRBV24-1 to TRBJ2-1; tentatively, D is TRBD1 (6 bases). Germline CDR1 and CDR2: KGHDR and SFDVKD. Trimming shortened V by 5 bases and J by 7 bases, and 14 bases separated the two germline ends. This CDR3 contains 14 residues. The CDR3 loop is CATSASYRVNEQFF. CDR3 DNA: TGTGCCACCAGTGCCTCGTACAGGGTTAATGAGCAGTTCTTC.

The V call is TRBV12-5, the J call TRBJ2-7; 7 bases are shared with TRBD1. This CDR3 spans 17 amino acids. Germline CDR1 and CDR2: LGHNT and FRNRAP. With 3 bases clipped from V and 0 bases from J, the junction kept 11 bases outside the gene matches. DNA of the CDR3: TGTGCTAGTGGTTTCCCGACCGGGACAGCGTACTCCTACGAGCAGTACTTC. Translating it yields CASGFPTGTAYSYEQYF.

The chain is built from TRBV7-8 and TRBJ2-1; 9 nucleotides agree with TRBD2. From germline, CDR1 is SGHVS and CDR2 FQNEAQ. Unmatched junction bases numbered 12, after V lost 5 bases and J lost 1 base. This CDR3 region has 18 residues. The CDR3 protein is CASSQGGVAGASYNEQFF. The CDR3 DNA reads as TGTGCCAGCAGCCAAGGGGGGGTAGCGGGAGCATCCTACAATGAGCAGTTCTTC.

This rearrangement joins TRBV4-1 to TRBJ2-1, with TRBD2 identical over 7 bases. CDR1 is MGHRA, CDR2 YSYEKL, per germline. Trimming cost V 4 bases and J 0 bases; bases outside gene matches: 12. This CDR3 comprises 18 residues. CDR3 in DNA: TGCGCCAGCAGCCTAGTAACTAGCGCCGGGAGCTCCTACAATGAGCAGTTCTTC. Its translation: CASSLVTSAGSSYNEQFF.

The genes are TRBV9 and TRBJ1-4; D not resolved. V was cut by 3 bases and J by 0 bases, with 9 bases left in between. Germline V lookup: CDR1 SGDLS, CDR2 YYNGEE. This CDR3 comprises 15 residues. This chain's CDR3 is CASSAFGATNEKLFF. The DNA for the CDR3 is TGTGCCAGCAGCGCATTCGGGGCAACTAATGAAAAACTGTTTTTT.

The chain couples TRBV7-2 to TRBJ1-6, with 8 bases lining up with TRBD1. The ends lost 4 bases at V and 6 bases at J; junction bases unmatched: 5. CDR1 is SGHTA and CDR2 is FQGNSA in the germline V gene. The CDR3 runs 15 residues. Written as DNA, the CDR3 is TGTGCCAGCAGCTCGGACAGGGCTGCTAATTCACCCCTCCACTTT. This codes for CASSSDRAANSPLHF. Filled out from reference TRBV7-2 and TRBJ1-6, the complete variable domain reads GAGVSQSPSNKVTEKGKDVELRCDPISGHTALYWYRQSLGQGLEFLIYFQGNSAPDKSGLPSDRFSAERTGGSVSTLTIQRTQQEDSAVYLCASSSDRAANSPLHFGNGTRLTVT.

The chain couples TRBV11-2 to TRBJ1-6; D not resolved. Deletions cut 0 bases from V and 0 bases from J, with 18 bases between. Germline lookup yields CDR1 SGHAT and CDR2 FQNNGV. CDR3 length equals 20 residues. This chain's CDR3 is CASSLDLVGRLSSYNSPLHF. DNA for the CDR3: TGTGCCAGCAGCTTAGACTTGGTCGGCAGGTTGAGCTCCTATAATTCACCCCTCCACTTT.

This sequence joins TRBV29-1 and TRBJ1-4; the match to TRBD1 covers 10 bases. The CDR3 consists of 16 residues. Germline lookup yields CDR1 SQVTM and CDR2 ANQGSEA. The trim removed 1 base at V and 8 bases at J, leaving 10 bases unmatched. This CDR3 is CSVEGQGASLGEKLFF. The CDR3 DNA is TGCAGCGTTGAAGGACAGGGGGCCTCTCTAGGGGAAAAACTGTTTTTT.